This entry lists 14 T cell receptor beta chains sequenced from one sample in a study of radiotherapy plus CTLA-4 blockade in lung cancer. Repertoires were generated with immunoSEQ multiplex PCR, while TCRdb's copy carries only in-frame clones and drops some. The sample comprises approximately 47,000 clones, around 63% of which are singletons, and about 18% rests with the top ten. The source was peripheral blood, collected from a patient treated with radiotherapy plus ipilimumab. These receptors originate from a human donor with non-small cell lung cancer who had a partial response to radiotherapy plus ipilimumab.

This clone was seen only a few times. The chain has TRBV4-1 and TRBJ1-2; D is possibly TRBD1 (6 bases). Trimming cost V 0 bases and J 4 bases, with 9 bases left between them. The CDR3 loop spans 14 amino acids. CDR1 is MGHRA, CDR2 YSYEKL, per germline. In DNA, the CDR3 is TGCGCCAGCAGCCAAGAGCAGGGGATCTATGGCTACACCTTC. It yields the protein CASSQEQGIYGYTF.

This rearrangement joins TRBV19 to TRBJ2-3; perhaps TRBD2 as D (5 bases). V was trimmed by 1 base and J by 4 bases, leaving 9 bases between them. The CDR3 has 14 residues. Germline loops: CDR1 LNHDA, CDR2 SQIVND (reference sequence). The CDR3 nucleotides are TGTGCCAGTAGTATAGCCGGGAACGCAGATACGCAGTATTTT. It is translated as CASSIAGNADTQYF.

V gene TRBV6-1 combines with J gene TRBJ2-7; 8 bases line up with TRBD1. The CDR3 is made up of 15 amino acids. V was pared by 6 bases and J by 4 bases, with 11 bases of the junction left unmatched. Germline CDR1 reads MNHNS; CDR2 reads SASEGT. The CDR3 spells CASRPPAGGLYEQYF. The DNA of the CDR3 is TGTGCCAGCAGGCCGCCGGCAGGGGGCTTATACGAGCAGTACTTC.

The chain recombines TRBV30 with TRBJ1-1; TRBD1 aligns across 7 bases. V lost 4 bases, J lost 8 bases, and 1 base stayed unmatched. Germline CDR1 reads GTSNPN; CDR2 reads SVGIG (reference sequence). The CDR3 runs 10 residues. This CDR3 reads CAWNRGEAFF. CDR3 bases: TGTGCCTGGAACAGGGGAGAAGCTTTCTTT.

The chain is built from TRBV7-3 and TRBJ2-5; possible D gene TRBD2, 6 bases. Germline values: CDR1 SGHTA, CDR2 FQGTGA. V dropped 5 bases and J dropped 5 bases, with 15 bases sitting between them. The CDR3 length is 14 residues. CDR3 in DNA: TGTGCCAGCAGCGAAAGCGGGCCTGGGGAGACCCAGTACTTC. This sequence encodes CASSESGPGETQYF.

V usage is TRBV14 and J usage is TRBJ2-5, with TRBD2 matching over 11 bases. Per germline, CDR1 SGHDN and CDR2 FVKESK. This CDR3 region has 17 residues. V shed 1 base, J shed 5 bases, and the junction held 9 bases outside the gene matches. The CDR3 region is CASSQGLSGRARETQYF. DNA of the CDR3: TGTGCCAGCAGCCAAGGCCTTAGCGGGAGGGCCCGGGAGACCCAGTACTTC.

The genes are TRBV6-1 and TRBJ2-2, with D unclear. The germline V gene has CDR1 MNHNS and CDR2 SASEGT. V was pared by 6 bases and J by 3 bases, with 11 bases between. The CDR3 length is 14 residues. The CDR3 spells CASRLTHYTGELFF. In DNA form, the CDR3 reads TGTGCCAGCAGACTTACCCACTACACCGGGGAGCTGTTTTTT.

Concerning this clone itself: Other nucleotide sequences from this sample produce the same CDR3. This chain connects TRBV5-1 to TRBJ1-5; maybe TRBD1 (6 bases). The CDR3 loop spans 14 amino acids. Germline V gene sequence: CDR1 SGHRS, CDR2 YFSETQ. The germline V and J ends were trimmed by 4 bases and 4 bases, with 12 bases remaining between them. The chain's CDR3 is CASSLQGANQPQHF. The CDR3 DNA reads TGCGCCAGCAGCCTACAGGGTGCGAATCAGCCCCAGCATTTT.

This chain links TRBV6-1 with TRBJ1-1; 8 bases map to TRBD1. Germline trimming cut 6 bases from V and 5 bases from J; bases unmatched to any gene: 5. The CDR3 is made up of 13 amino acids. The germline V gene has CDR1 MNHNS and CDR2 SASEGT. DNA for the CDR3: TGTGCCAGCAGCGTGGACAGGGTGACTGAAGCTTTCTTT. As protein: CASSVDRVTEAFF.

The CDR3 here is CASSLARDTSYEQYF. In DNA form, the CDR3 reads TGTGCCAGCAGCTTAGCCCGGGACACCTCCTACGAGCAGTACTTC. The chain joins TRBV7-9 to TRBJ2-7, with a weak D call TRBD1 (6 bases). V was clipped by 0 bases and J by 0 bases, with 9 bases between them. The CDR3 covers 15 residues. CDR1 SEHNR and CDR2 FQNEAQ come from the germline V gene (reference sequence).

The chain is built from TRBV5-1 and TRBJ1-1, with 9 bases aligning to TRBD1. This CDR3 comprises 13 residues. Germline CDR1 SGHRS, CDR2 YFSETQ. The V gene end was trimmed by 8 bases and the J gene end by 5 bases; junction bases not matched to a gene: 7. CDR3 coding DNA: TGCGCCAGTCGGACAGGGGAGGAGACTGAAGCTTTCTTT. This encodes CASRTGEETEAFF.

This chain joins TRBV5-6 and TRBJ1-5; 9 nucleotides agree with TRBD1. This CDR3 has 15 amino acids. Trimming cost V 1 base and J 6 bases; bases outside gene matches: 5. Germline V gives CDR1 SGHDT, CDR2 YYEEEE. The CDR3 sequence is CASSLNRGPGQPQHF. The CDR3 DNA is TGTGCCAGCAGCTTGAACAGGGGGCCTGGTCAGCCCCAGCATTTT.

This clone occurred a few times. The chain carries TRBV5-1 and TRBJ1-2; 8 bases are shared with TRBD1. V lost 0 bases to trimming and J lost 6 bases; unmatched junction nucleotides: 13. Per germline, CDR1 SGHRS and CDR2 YFSETQ. The CDR3 has 17 residues. The CDR3 loop reads CASSLAPQKGQDNGYTF. The CDR3 DNA is TGCGCCAGCAGCTTGGCACCCCAGAAGGGACAGGATAATGGCTACACCTTC. The full variable domain, its missing parts supplied by reference TRBV5-1 and TRBJ1-2, is KAGVTQTPRYLIKTRGQQVTLSCSPISGHRSVSWYQQTPGQGLQFLFEYFSETQRNKGNFPGRFSGRQFSNSRSEMNVSTLELGDSALYLCASSLAPQKGQDNGYTFGSGTRLTVV.

The chain carries TRBV7-3 and TRBJ2-1; 8 nucleotides align to TRBD2. The CDR3 totals 13 residues. The trim removed 5 bases at V and 10 bases at J, leaving 7 bases unmatched. Germline CDR1 is SGHTA and CDR2 is FQGTGA. CDR3 in amino acids: CASSPLPSGEQFF. The CDR3 DNA is TGTGCCAGCAGCCCCCTGCCTAGCGGGGAGCAGTTCTTC.